This TCR beta chain was identified in a study of blood T cell repertoires in COVID-19. About the research overall: COVID-19 samples from acute and convalescent phases originated in the United States, Italy and Spain. Nucleic acid was either cDNA or gDNA, and it came from T cells, B-cell-depleted T cells, or PBMCs.

V lost 6 bases and J lost 3; bases outside the gene matches: 8. From germline, CDR1 is LGHDT and CDR2 YNNKEL (reference sequence). This CDR3 has 16 residues. Per the original data handling: The assay estimated nucleated cells by amplifying reference gene primers. Repertoires were generated with immunoSEQ multiplex PCR, while TCRdb's copy carries only in-frame clones and drops some. For V, J and clone size, that table is used; D and trimming come from the DNA. The profile shows approximately 400,000 clones, more than 65% of them singletons. Sequencing was carried out using peripheral blood. The TCR originated in a human donor with acute or convalescent COVID-19. The donor label of this sample is uncertain. The chain uses TRBV3-1 (or the pseudogene TRBV3-2) and TRBJ1-6; TRBD1 matches at 7 bases. The CDR3 protein is CASRPRQGDYNSPLHF. CDR3 bases: TGTGCCAGCAGACCCCGACAGGGTGACTATAATTCACCCCTCCACTTT.